This TCR beta chain is drawn from a study of blood T cell repertoires in COVID-19. As for the study in general: The United States, Italy and Spain were the sources of the acute and convalescent COVID-19 samples.

Sequencing was performed with immunoSEQ multiplex PCR; in TCRdb, only in-frame clones are kept and a portion is missing. Of approximately 220,000 clones in the sample, about 87% are singletons; the top ten hold about 2.6%. Trimming pared 4 bases from V and 2 bases from J, leaving 14 bases between. Germline V gene lookup returns CDR1 SGHRS and CDR2 YFSETQ. CDR3 length: 15 residues. V is TRBV5-1 and J is TRBJ2-3, with D uncertain. The receptor comes from a woman in her twenties or thirties who had recovered from COVID-19. The sequenced sample consisted of PBMCs or T cells enriched from blood (not recorded which). This chain's CDR3 is CASSPELSHTDTQYF. CDR3 coding DNA: TGCGCCAGCAGCCCGGAGTTATCCCACACAGATACGCAGTATTTT.